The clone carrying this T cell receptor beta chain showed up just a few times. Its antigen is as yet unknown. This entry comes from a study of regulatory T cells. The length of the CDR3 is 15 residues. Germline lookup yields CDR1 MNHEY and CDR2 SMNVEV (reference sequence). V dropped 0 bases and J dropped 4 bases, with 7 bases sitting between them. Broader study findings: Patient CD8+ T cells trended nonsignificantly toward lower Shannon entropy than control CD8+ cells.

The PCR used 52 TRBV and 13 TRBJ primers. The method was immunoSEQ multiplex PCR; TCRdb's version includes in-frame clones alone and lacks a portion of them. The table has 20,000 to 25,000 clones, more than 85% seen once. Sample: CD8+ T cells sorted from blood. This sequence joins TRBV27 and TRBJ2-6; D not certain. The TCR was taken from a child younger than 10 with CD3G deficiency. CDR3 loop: CASSLSGNGANVLTF. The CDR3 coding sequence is TGTGCCAGCAGTTTATCAGGGAACGGGGCCAACGTCCTGACTTTC.